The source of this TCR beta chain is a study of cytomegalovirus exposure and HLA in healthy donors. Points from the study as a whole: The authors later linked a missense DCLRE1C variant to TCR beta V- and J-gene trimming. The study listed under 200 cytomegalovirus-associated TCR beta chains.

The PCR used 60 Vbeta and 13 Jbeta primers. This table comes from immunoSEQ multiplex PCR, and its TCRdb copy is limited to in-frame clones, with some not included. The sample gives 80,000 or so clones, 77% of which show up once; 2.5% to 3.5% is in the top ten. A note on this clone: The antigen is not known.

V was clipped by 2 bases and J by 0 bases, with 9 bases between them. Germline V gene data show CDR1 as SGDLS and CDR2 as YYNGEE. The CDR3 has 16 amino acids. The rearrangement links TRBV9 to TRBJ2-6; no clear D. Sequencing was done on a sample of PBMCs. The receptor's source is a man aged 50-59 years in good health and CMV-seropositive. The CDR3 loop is CASSVGASSGANVLTF. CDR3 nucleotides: TGTGCCAGCAGCGTGGGCGCGAGCTCTGGGGCCAACGTCCTGACTTTC. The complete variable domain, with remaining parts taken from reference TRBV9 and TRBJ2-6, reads DSGVTQTPKHLITATGQRVTLRCSPRSGDLSVYWYQQSLDQGLQFLIQYYNGEERAKGNILERFSAQQFPDLHSELNLSSLELGDSALYFCASSVGASSGANVLTFGAGSRLTVL.